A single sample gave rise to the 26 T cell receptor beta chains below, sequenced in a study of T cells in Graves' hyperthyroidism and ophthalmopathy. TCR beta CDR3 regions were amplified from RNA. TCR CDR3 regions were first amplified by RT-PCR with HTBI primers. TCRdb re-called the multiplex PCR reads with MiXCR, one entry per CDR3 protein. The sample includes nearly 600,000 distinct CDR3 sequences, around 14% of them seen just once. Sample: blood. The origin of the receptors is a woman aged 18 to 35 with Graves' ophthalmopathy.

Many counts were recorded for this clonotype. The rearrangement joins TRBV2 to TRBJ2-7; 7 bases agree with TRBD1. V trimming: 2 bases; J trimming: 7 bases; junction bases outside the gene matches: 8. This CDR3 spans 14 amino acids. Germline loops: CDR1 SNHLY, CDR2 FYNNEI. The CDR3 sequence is CASSEYRDRGEQYF. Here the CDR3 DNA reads TGTGCCAGCAGTGAATATCGGGACAGAGGGGAGCAGTACTTC.

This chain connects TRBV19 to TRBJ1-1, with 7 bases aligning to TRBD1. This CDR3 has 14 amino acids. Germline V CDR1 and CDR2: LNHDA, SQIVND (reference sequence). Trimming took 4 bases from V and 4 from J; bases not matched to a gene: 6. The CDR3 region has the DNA TGTGCCAGTAGTAGGTGGGGGGACAGCACTGAAGCTTTCTTT. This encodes CASSRWGDSTEAFF.

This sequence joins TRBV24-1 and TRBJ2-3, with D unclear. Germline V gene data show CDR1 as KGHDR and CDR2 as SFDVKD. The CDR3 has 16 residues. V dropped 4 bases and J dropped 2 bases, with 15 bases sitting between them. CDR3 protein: CATSEGKGWVTDTQYF. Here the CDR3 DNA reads TGTGCCACCAGTGAGGGTAAGGGATGGGTCACAGATACGCAGTATTTT.

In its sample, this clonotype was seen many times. CDR3 nucleotides: TGTGCCAGCAGTTTGGTGGCAGGGGGTGAGTACGAGCAGTACTTC. Amino acid sequence: CASSLVAGGEYEQYF. The rearrangement joins TRBV28 to TRBJ2-7, with 7 bases fitting TRBD1. The CDR3 is 15 amino acids. Germline lookup yields CDR1 MDHEN and CDR2 SYDVKM. V dropped 3 bases and J dropped 4; count of bases not matched to a gene: 9.

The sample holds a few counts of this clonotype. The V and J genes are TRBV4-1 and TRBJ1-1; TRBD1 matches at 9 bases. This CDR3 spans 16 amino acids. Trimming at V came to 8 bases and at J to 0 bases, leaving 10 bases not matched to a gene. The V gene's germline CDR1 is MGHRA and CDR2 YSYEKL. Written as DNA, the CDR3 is TGCGCCAGCCGGAATAGACAGGGGGGATTGAACACTGAAGCTTTCTTT. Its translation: CASRNRQGGLNTEAFF.

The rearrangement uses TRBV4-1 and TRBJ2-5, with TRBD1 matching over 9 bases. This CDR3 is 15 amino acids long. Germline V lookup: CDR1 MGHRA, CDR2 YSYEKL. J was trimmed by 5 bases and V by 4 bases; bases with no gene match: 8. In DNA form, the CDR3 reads TGCGCCAGCAGCCCGCAACAGGGGGCGGGGGAGACCCAGTACTTC. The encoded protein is CASSPQQGAGETQYF.

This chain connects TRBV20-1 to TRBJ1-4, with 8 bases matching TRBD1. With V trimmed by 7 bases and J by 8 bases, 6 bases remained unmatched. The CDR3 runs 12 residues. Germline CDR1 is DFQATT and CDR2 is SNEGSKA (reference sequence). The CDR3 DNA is TGCAGTGTCGGACAGGGATGGGAAAAACTGTTTTTT. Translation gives CSVGQGWEKLFF.

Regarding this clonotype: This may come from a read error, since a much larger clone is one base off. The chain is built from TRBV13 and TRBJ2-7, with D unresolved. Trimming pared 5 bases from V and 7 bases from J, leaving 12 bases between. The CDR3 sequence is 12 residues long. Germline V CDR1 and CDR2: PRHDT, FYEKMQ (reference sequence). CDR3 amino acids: CASSHRQYEQYF. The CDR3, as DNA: TGTGCCAGCAGCCACCGCCAATATGAGCAGTACTTC. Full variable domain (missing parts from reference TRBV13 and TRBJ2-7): AAGVIQSPRHLIKEKRETATLKCYPIPRHDTVYWYQQGPGQDPQFLISFYEKMQSDKGSIPDRFSAQQFSDYHSELNMSSLELGDSALYFCASSHRQYEQYFGPGTRLTVT.

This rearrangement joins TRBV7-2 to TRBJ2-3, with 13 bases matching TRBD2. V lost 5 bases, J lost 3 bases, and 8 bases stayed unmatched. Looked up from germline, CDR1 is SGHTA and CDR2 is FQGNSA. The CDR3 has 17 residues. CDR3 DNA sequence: TGTGCCAGCAGCCCGGCCTGGACTAGCGGGAGAACAGATACGCAGTATTTT. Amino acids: CASSPAWTSGRTDTQYF.

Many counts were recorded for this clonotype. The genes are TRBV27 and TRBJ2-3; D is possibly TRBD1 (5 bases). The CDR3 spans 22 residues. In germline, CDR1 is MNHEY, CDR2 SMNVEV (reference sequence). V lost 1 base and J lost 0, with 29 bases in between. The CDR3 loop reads CASSLYPPPVQVTSSSTDTQYF. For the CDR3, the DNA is TGTGCCAGCAGTTTATACCCACCCCCTGTACAGGTGACTTCCTCTAGCACAGATACGCAGTATTTT.

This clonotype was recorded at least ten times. Written as DNA, the CDR3 is TGTGCCAGCTCACCCTCTGGCCCCAGTGAGCAGTTCTTC. It yields the protein CASSPSGPSEQFF. The chain employs TRBV18 and TRBJ2-1; D uncertain. From germline, CDR1 is KGHSH and CDR2 LQKENI. This CDR3 has 13 amino acids. V dropped 3 bases and J dropped 9 bases, with 12 bases sitting between them.

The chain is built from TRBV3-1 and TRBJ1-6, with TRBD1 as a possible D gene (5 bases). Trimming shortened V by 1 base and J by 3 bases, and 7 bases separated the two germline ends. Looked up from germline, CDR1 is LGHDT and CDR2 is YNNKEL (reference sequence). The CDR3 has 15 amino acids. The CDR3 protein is CASSQGGGYNSPLHF. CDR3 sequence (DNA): TGTGCCAGCAGCCAAGGGGGCGGCTATAATTCACCCCTCCACTTT.

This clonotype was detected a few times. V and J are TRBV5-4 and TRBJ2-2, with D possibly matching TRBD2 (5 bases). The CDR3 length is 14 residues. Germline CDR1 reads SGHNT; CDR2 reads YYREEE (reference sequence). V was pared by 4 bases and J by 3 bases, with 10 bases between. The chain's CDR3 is CASSRERYTGELFF. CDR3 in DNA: TGTGCCAGCAGCCGGGAAAGATACACCGGGGAGCTGTTTTTT.

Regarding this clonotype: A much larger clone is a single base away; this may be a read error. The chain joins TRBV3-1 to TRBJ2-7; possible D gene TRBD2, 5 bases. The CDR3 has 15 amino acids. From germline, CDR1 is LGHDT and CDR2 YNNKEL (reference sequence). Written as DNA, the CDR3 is TGTGCCAGCAACCAAGTGTCCGGGGTGGGAGTCGAGCAGTACTTC. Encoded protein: CASNQVSGVGVEQYF.

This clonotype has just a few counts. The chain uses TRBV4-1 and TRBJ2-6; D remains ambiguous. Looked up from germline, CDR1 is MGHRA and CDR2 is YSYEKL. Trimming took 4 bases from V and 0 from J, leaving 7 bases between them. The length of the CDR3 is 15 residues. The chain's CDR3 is CASSRWDSGANVLTF. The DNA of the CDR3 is TGCGCCAGCAGCCGATGGGACTCTGGGGCCAACGTCCTGACTTTC.

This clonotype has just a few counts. The CDR3 DNA follows: TGTGCCACCAGCAAGATGAGCGAGGGCGAGAGTGGGGATACGCAGTATTTT. Translated: CATSKMSEGESGDTQYF. The chain recombines TRBV6-2 or TRBV6-3 with TRBJ2-3, with D perhaps TRBD2 (5 bases). Germline lookup yields CDR1 MNHEY and CDR2 SVGEGT. The CDR3 is made up of 17 amino acids. Between the trimmed V and J ends, which lost 10 bases and 6 bases, there was a span of 29 bases.

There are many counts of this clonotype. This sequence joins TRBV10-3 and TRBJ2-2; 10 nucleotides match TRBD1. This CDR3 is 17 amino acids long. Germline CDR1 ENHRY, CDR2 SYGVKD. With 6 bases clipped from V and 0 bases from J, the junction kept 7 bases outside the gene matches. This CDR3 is CAIRLRDRGSNTGELFF. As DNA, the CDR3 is TGTGCCATCAGACTCCGGGACAGGGGATCGAACACCGGGGAGCTGTTTTTT.

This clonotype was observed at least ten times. The CDR3 DNA is TGTGCCAGCAGCTTAGCGAGGGTGAGGGGCCCCCAAGAGACCCAGTACTTC. It encodes CASSLARVRGPQETQYF. This chain joins TRBV7-8 and TRBJ2-5; the D gene could be TRBD1 or TRBD2 (5 bases each). The CDR3 totals 17 residues. V was clipped by 0 bases and J by 1 base, with 15 bases between them. The V gene's germline CDR1 is SGHVS and CDR2 FQNEAQ.

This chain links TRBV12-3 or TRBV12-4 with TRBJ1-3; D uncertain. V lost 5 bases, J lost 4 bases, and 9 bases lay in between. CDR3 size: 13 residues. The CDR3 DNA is TGTGCCAGCAGTAGGCCAGGAGGAAACACCATATATTTT. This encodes CASSRPGGNTIYF.

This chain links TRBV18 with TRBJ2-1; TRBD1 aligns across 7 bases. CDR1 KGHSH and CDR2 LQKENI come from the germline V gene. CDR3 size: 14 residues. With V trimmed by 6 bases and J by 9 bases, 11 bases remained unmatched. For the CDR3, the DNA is TGTGCCAGCTCCCCCAATCGGGACAGTTTTGAGCAGTTCTTC. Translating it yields CASSPNRDSFEQFF.

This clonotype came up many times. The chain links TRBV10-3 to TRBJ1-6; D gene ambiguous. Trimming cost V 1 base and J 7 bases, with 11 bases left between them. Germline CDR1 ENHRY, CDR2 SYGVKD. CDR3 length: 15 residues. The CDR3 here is CAISELRTVNSPLHF. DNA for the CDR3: TGTGCCATCAGTGAGTTGAGGACGGTAAATTCACCCCTCCACTTT.

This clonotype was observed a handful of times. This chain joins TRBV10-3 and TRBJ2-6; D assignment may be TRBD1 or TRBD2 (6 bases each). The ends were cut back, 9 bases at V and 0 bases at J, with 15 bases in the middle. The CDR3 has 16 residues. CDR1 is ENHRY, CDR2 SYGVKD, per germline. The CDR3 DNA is TGTGCCATTGGGAAGGAGGGGGTCTCTGGGGCCAACGTCCTGACTTTC. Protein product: CAIGKEGVSGANVLTF.

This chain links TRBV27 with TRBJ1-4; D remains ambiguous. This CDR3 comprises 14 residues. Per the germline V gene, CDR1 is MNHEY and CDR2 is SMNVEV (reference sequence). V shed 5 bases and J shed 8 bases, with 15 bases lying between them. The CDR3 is CASSVRARAEKLFF. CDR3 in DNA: TGTGCCAGCAGTGTACGCGCCCGGGCGGAAAAACTGTTTTTT. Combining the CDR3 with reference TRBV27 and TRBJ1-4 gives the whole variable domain EAQVTQNPRYLITVTGKKLTVTCSQNMNHEYMSWYRQDPGLGLRQIYYSMNVEVTDKGDVPEGYKVSRKEKRNFPLILESPSPNQTSLYFCASSVRARAEKLFFGSGTQLSVL.

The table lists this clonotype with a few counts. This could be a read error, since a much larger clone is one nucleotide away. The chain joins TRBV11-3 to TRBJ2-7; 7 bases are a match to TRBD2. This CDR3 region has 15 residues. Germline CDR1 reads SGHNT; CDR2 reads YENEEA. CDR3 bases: TGTGCCAGCAGCTTAAGGAGCGGGGCCTCCTGCGAGCAGTACTTC. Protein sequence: CASSLRSGASCEQYF.

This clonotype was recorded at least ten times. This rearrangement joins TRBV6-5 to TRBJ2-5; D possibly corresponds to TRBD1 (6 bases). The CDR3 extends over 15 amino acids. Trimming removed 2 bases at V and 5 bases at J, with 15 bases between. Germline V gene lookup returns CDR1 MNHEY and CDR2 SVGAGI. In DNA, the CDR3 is TGTGCCAGCAGTTACCGTGGGGGCAGTCGGGAGACCCAGTACTTC. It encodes CASSYRGGSRETQYF.

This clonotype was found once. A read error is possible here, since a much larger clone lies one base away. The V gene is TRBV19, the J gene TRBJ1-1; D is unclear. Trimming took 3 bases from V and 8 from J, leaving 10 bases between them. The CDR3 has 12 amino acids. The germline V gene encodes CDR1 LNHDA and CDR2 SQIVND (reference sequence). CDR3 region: CASSIIGGEAFF. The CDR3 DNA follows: TGTGCCAGTAGTATCATCGGCGGGGAAGCTTTCTTT.